Detailed here is one T cell receptor beta chain. Antigen: not known. This sample was included in a study of T cells expressing NK-cell markers. Study observations and caveats: Top CD8+ clonotypes included the dominant CD3+CD56+NKG2C+ clonotypes in roughly 6 donors. One observes that, in a few donors, these clonotypes were also the leading ones within the CD3+CD56-NKG2C+ fraction.

The authors made TCR beta cDNA libraries by 5'RACE template switching. This switching added a universal primer site and UMIs. TCRdb re-called the 5' RACE reads and catalogs CDR3 proteins one per entry, DNA excluded. Across about 540,000 distinct CDR3 sequences, the top ten clones capture 3.5% to 4.5% of the sample. Germline assignment: CDR1 SEHNR and CDR2 FQNEAQ (reference sequence). The CDR3 extends over 16 amino acids. The chain employs TRBV7-9 and TRBJ2-1; TCRdb names TRBD2, which stays unverified in the absence of DNA. Sequences were obtained from blood T cells: a sorted CD56 or NKG2C T cell subset, CD4+ or CD8+ T cells, or bulk PBMC T cells (not recorded which). This clonotype was obtained from a young man in good health. This CDR3 reads CASSFGTSGGYNEQFF.